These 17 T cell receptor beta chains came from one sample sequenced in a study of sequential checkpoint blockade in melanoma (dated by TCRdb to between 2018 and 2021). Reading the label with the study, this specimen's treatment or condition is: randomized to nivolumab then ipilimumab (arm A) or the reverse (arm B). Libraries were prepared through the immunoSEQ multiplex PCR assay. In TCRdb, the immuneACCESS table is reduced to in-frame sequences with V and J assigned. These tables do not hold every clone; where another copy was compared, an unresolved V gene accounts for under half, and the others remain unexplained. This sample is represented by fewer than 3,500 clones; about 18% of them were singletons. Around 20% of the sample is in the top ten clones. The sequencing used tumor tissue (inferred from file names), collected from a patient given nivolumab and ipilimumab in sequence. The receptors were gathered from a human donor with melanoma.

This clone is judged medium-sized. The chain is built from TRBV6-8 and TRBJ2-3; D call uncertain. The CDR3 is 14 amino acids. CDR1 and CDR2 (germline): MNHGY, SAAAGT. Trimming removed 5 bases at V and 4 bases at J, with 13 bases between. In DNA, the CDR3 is TGTGCCAGCAGTATCAGCTTGTCCTCAGATACGCAGTATTTT. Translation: CASSISLSSDTQYF.

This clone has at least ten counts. CDR3 loop: CASSFYPTGPYEQYF. The CDR3, as DNA: TGTGCCAGCAGCTTTTACCCTACGGGCCCTTACGAGCAGTACTTC. This sequence joins TRBV11-3 and TRBJ2-7, with no clear D. V was trimmed by 3 bases and J by 4 bases, leaving 16 bases between them. The CDR3 is made up of 15 amino acids. Looked up from germline, CDR1 is SGHNT and CDR2 is YENEEA.

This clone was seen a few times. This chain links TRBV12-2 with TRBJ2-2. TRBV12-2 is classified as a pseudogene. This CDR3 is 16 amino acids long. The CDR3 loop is CASHVGARRESGELFF. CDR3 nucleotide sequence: TGTGCCAGTCATGTGGGGGCTAGGAGGGAGTCCGGGGAGCTGTTTTTT.

The CDR3 sequence is CASSFIHSGLEYEQYF. In nucleotides, the CDR3 is TGTGCCAGCAGTTTTATTCATTCAGGATTGGAGTACGAGCAGTACTTC. The rearrangement uses TRBV28 and TRBJ2-7, with D hard to call. CDR3 size: 16 residues. The germline V gene has CDR1 MDHEN and CDR2 SYDVKM. The V end lost 3 bases, the J end lost 4 bases, and 19 bases lay between the germline ends.

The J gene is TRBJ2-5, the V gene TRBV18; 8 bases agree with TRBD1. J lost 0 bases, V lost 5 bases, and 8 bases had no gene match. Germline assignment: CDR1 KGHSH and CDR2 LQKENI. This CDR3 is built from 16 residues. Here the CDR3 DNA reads TGTGCCAGCTCAAAAACGACAGGGGTTCACCAAGAGACCCAGTACTTC. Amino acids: CASSKTTGVHQETQYF.

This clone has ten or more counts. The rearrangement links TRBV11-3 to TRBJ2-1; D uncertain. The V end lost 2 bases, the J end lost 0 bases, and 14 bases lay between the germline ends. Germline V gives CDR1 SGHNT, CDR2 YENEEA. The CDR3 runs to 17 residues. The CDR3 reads CASSLRFGFNSYNEQFF. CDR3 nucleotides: TGTGCCAGCAGCTTAAGATTTGGCTTCAACTCCTACAATGAGCAGTTCTTC. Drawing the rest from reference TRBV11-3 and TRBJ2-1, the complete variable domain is EAGVVQSPRYKIIEKKQPVAFWCNPISGHNTLYWYLQNLGQGPELLIRYENEEAVDDSQLPKDRFSAERLKGVDSTLKIQPAELGDSAVYLCASSLRFGFNSYNEQFFGPGTRLTVL.

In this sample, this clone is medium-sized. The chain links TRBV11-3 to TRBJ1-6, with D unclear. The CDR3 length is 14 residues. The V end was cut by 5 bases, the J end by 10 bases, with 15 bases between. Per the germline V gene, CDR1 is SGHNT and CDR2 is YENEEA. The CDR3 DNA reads TGTGCCAGCAGCGCGTCGGACCTTAGCTCACCCCTCCACTTT. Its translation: CASSASDLSSPLHF.

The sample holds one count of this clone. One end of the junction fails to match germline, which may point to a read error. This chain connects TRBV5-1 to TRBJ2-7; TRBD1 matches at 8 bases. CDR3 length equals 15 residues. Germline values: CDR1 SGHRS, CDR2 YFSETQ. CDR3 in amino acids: CASTLDRAISYEQYF. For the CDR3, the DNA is TGCGCCAGCACCTTGGACAGGGCTATCTCCTACGAGCAGTACTTC.

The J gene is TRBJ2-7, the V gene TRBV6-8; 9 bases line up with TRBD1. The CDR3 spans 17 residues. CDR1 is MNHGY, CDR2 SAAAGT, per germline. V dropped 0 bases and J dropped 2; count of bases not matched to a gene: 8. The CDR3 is CASSYSNPGQGPYEQYF. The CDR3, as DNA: TGTGCCAGCAGTTACTCGAACCCGGGACAGGGTCCCTACGAGCAGTACTTC.

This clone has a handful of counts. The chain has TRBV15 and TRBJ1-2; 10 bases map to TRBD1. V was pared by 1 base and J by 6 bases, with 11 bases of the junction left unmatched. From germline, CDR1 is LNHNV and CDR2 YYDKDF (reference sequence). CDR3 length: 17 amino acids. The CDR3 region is CATSRVKGQGPGDGYTF. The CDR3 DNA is TGTGCCACCAGCAGAGTAAAGGGACAGGGGCCTGGTGATGGCTACACCTTC.

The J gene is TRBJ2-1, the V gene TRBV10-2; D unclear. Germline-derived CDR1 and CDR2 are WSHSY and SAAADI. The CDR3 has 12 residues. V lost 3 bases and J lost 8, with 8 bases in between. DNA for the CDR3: TGCGCCAGCAGTGATTTGACATATGAGCAGTTCTTC. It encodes CASSDLTYEQFF.

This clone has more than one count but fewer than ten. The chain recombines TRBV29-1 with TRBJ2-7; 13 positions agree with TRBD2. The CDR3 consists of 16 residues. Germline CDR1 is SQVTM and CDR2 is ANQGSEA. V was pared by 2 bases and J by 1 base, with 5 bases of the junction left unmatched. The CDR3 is CSVEMGTSGTSYEQYF. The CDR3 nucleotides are TGCAGCGTTGAAATGGGGACTAGCGGGACTTCCTACGAGCAGTACTTC.

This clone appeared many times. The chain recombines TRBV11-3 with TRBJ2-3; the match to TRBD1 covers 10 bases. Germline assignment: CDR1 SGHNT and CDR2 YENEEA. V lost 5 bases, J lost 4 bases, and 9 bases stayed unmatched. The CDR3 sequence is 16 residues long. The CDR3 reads CASSPLTGGAPDTQYF. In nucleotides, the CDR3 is TGTGCCAGCAGCCCCCTGACAGGGGGCGCGCCAGATACGCAGTATTTT.

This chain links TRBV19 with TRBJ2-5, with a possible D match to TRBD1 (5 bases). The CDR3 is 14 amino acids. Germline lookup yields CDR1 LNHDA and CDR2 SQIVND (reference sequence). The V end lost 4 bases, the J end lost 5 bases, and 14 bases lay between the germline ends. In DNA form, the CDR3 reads TGTGCCAGTAGTACCGGACATCCAATGGAGACCCAGTACTTC. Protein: CASSTGHPMETQYF.

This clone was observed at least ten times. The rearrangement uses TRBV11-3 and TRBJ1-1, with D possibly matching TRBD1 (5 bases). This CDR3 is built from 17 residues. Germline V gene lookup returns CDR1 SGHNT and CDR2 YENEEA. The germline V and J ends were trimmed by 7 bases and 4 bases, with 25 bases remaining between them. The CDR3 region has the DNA TGTGCCAGCACCTGGCGAGCACAGGTTCGGGTGGGCACTGAAGCTTTCTTT. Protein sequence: CASTWRAQVRVGTEAFF. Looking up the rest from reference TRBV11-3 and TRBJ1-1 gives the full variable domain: EAGVVQSPRYKIIEKKQPVAFWCNPISGHNTLYWYLQNLGQGPELLIRYENEEAVDDSQLPKDRFSAERLKGVDSTLKIQPAELGDSAVYLCASTWRAQVRVGTEAFFGQGTRLTVV.

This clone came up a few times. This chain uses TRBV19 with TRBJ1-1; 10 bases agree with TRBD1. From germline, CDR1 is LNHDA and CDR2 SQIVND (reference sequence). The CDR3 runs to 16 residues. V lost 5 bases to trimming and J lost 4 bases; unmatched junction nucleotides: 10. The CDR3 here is CASSARDRGGGTEAFF. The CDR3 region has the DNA TGTGCCAGTAGTGCCCGGGACAGGGGAGGTGGCACTGAAGCTTTCTTT.

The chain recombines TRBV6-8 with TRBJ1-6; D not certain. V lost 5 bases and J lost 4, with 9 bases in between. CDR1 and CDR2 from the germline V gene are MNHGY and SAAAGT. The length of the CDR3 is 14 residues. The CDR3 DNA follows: TGTGCCAGCAGTGCGGGCCCATATAATTCACCCCTCCACTTT. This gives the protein CASSAGPYNSPLHF.